The sequence of this TCR beta chain was determined in a study of blood T cell repertoires in COVID-19. About the study: Acute-phase and convalescent COVID-19 samples originated in the United States, Italy and Spain. T cells, B-cell-depleted T cells, or PBMCs supplied cDNA or gDNA.

Source study methods: How many nucleated cells were present was estimated from reference gene primer amplification. The method was immunoSEQ multiplex PCR; TCRdb's version includes in-frame clones alone and lacks a portion of them. V and J calls plus clone size are reproduced from that table; the DNA served to infer D and trimming. The sample has about 210,000 clones, 80% seen once. V was shortened by 0 bases and J by 7 bases, with 7 bases between the two germline ends. Germline V lookup: CDR1 SGHAT, CDR2 FQNNGV. This CDR3 is 13 amino acids long. The J gene is TRBJ1-5, the V gene TRBV11-2; unclear D gene. The sequenced sample was peripheral blood. This clonotype was obtained from a man in his 60s with acute or convalescent COVID-19. The CDR3 DNA reads as TGTGCCAGCAGCTTAGATTCGGGGCAGCCCCAGCATTTT. Translation gives CASSLDSGQPQHF.